Listed below are T cell receptor beta chains from one sample, sequenced in a study of Ad26.COV2.S vaccination and SARS-CoV-2 variants. Clones were sequenced by immunoSEQ multiplex PCR, and TCRdb holds only the in-frame ones, with some missing. The repertoire holds about 350,000 clones, approximately 86% seen once, with about 10% in the top ten. Source: peripheral blood, taken in a trial of Ad26.COV2.S vaccine versus placebo. The receptors derive from a person aged 18-60 years who received the Ad26.COV2.S COVID-19 vaccine or a placebo. Each CDR3 is given with its conserved first and last residue. The order of the fields is clone size, V gene, D gene, J gene, CDR3 DNA, CDR3 protein. A D gene is named only where the DNA matches it firmly. Clone size is given for some rows only: seen once, a few or many times, or a class if the clone is expanded.

>.|TRBV30|.|TRBJ1-4
TGTGCCTGGAGTGTACTGGCTGCAACTAATGAAAAACTGTTTTTT
CAWSVLAATNEKLFF
>.|TRBV4-2|.|TRBJ2-5
TGTGCCAGCAGCCAGGCGCGACAACCGCGGGAGACCCAGTACTTC
CASSQARQPRETQYF
>.|TRBV28|TRBD1|TRBJ2-7
TGTGCCAGCAGTTTCGGACAGGTGGGTTACTACGAGCAGTACTTC
CASSFGQVGYYEQYF
>.|TRBV28|TRBD2|TRBJ2-7
TGTGCCAGCAGTTTATCGCTAGCGGGAGGCTACGAGCAGTACTTC
CASSLSLAGGYEQYF
>.|TRBV11-2|.|TRBJ2-7
TGTGCCAGCAGCTTAGCCGAGGGGTTCATGTTC
CASSLAEGFMF
>.|TRBV3-1/TRBV3-2|TRBD1|TRBJ2-1
TGTGCCAGCAGCCAACAGGGGGCTCTCTATAATGAGCAGTTCTTC
CASSQQGALYNEQFF
>once|TRBV7-9|.|TRBJ2-1
TGTGCCAGCAGCCCTAGGAATGAGCAGTTCTTC
CASSPRNEQFF
>.|TRBV2|TRBD1|TRBJ1-3
TGTGCCAGCAGCCCGCAGGGGGCTTGGGGAAACACCATATATTTT
CASSPQGAWGNTIYF
>once|TRBV6-5|.|TRBJ1-2
TGTGCCAGCAGTTACCTGGGGGTGGGTGGCTACACCTTC
CASSYLGVGGYTF
>.|TRBV29-1|TRBD2|TRBJ2-5
TGCAGCGTTGGGGGGGGTGAGACCCAGTACTTC
CSVGGGETQYF
>.|TRBV7-9|.|TRBJ1-2
TGTGCCAGCAGCTTAGGGACACCGGGGGATGGCTACACCTTC
CASSLGTPGDGYTF
>.|TRBV24-1|TRBD2|TRBJ2-3
TGTGCCACCAGCACAGCGGGGGGGAGGACAGATACGCAGTATTTT
CATSTAGGRTDTQYF
>.|TRBV5-1|.|TRBJ1-1
TGCGCCAGCTCCCAAGGGACCACTGAAGCTTTCTTT
CASSQGTTEAFF
>.|TRBV7-9|.|TRBJ1-4
TGTGCCAGCAGCTTAGCAAGGACAGAGAATGAAAAACTGTTTTTT
CASSLARTENEKLFF
>few|TRBV6-5|TRBD1|TRBJ2-7
TGTGCCAGCAGGGACAGGACCTACGAGCAGTACTTC
CASRDRTYEQYF
>.|TRBV2|.|TRBJ2-3
TGTGCCAGCAGTGGGACTACGGCAGATACGCAGTATTTT
CASSGTTADTQYF
>.|TRBV2|.|TRBJ1-4
TGTGCCAGCAAGGCAGGATCAACGGGAGAAAAACTGTTTTTT
CASKAGSTGEKLFF
>once|TRBV19|TRBD1|TRBJ1-2
TGTGCCAGTGGACAGGGAGGTTGGAATGGCTACACCTTC
CASGQGGWNGYTF
>.|TRBV19|.|TRBJ2-6
TGTGCCAGTACCCACGGAGGGGGCACCTATTTCTCTGGGGCCAACGTCCTGACTTTC
CASTHGGGTYFSGANVLTF
>.|TRBV4-1|TRBD1|TRBJ2-7
TGCGCCAGCAGCCTCGGACAGGGCTCCTACGAGCAGTACTTC
CASSLGQGSYEQYF
>few|TRBV7-2|.|TRBJ2-7
TGTGCCAGCTCCATTTCCAACGCCGTTACCTACGAGCAGTACTTC
CASSISNAVTYEQYF
>few|TRBV4-3|.|TRBJ2-1
TGCGCCAGCAGTTCCTTTATAGGGTCGGGTGAGCAGTTCTTC
CASSSFIGSGEQFF
>.|TRBV5-8|.|TRBJ2-1
TGTGCCGCAGCAACCTTCGTGACCCGAAAGTTCTTC
CAAATFVTRKFF
>once|TRBV7-9|TRBD2|TRBJ2-3
TGTGCCAGCAGCTTAATGCTAGCGGGAGGGTCAGATACGCAGTATTTT
CASSLMLAGGSDTQYF
>.|TRBV5-1|TRBD1|TRBJ2-7
TGCGCCAGCAGCCCGGGACAGCCTACCACCTACGAGCAGTACTTC
CASSPGQPTTYEQYF
>.|TRBV5-5|.|TRBJ2-7
TGTGCCAGCAGCTCGGACATAGGACGCTCCTACGAGCAGTACTTC
CASSSDIGRSYEQYF
>.|TRBV19|.|TRBJ2-2
TGTGCCAGTCACAGGGCCGGGGAGCTGTTTTTT
CASHRAGELFF
>.|TRBV28|.|TRBJ1-2
TGTGCCAGCAGTTCCGCCGCCATGTCAGGCTATGGCTACACCTTC
CASSSAAMSGYGYTF
>.|TRBV28|.|TRBJ1-6
TGTGCCAGCAGTTTATCGGGATCACCCCTCCACTTT
CASSLSGSPLHF
>.|TRBV12-3/TRBV12-4|.|TRBJ2-1
TGTGCCAGCAGTTTAGAGGTAATTGGGCAGTTCTTC
CASSLEVIGQFF
>.|TRBV7-2|.|TRBJ1-4
TGTGCCAGCAGCTTAGGCCCAAACGAAAAACTGTTTTTT
CASSLGPNEKLFF
>.|TRBV19|.|TRBJ2-1
TGTGCCAGTAGCCCTCTTACGGGGGAGGCGTCCTACAATGAGCAGTTCTTC
CASSPLTGEASYNEQFF
>few|TRBV9|.|TRBJ2-7
TGTGCCAGCAGCGCGACCGGCGGAGAGGGCTACGAGCAGTACTTC
CASSATGGEGYEQYF
>.|TRBV28|.|TRBJ1-2
TGTGCCAGCAAGGCAGGGGACCCGGGATACTATGGCTACACCTTC
CASKAGDPGYYGYTF
>.|TRBV5-1|.|TRBJ2-3
TGCGCCAGCAGCTTATCCGTCGCCGCAGATACGCAGTATTTT
CASSLSVAADTQYF
>.|TRBV19|.|TRBJ2-2
TGTGCCAGTAGTATAGAAGGCCTTGTCCGGACGAACACCGGGGAGCTGTTTTTT
CASSIEGLVRTNTGELFF
>.|TRBV7-9|.|TRBJ1-1
TGTGCCAGCAGCCGGGGGATGAACACTGAAGCTTTCTTT
CASSRGMNTEAFF
>.|TRBV5-1|TRBD1|TRBJ1-5
TGCGCCAGCAGCTCGGACAGGGACAATAGCAATCAGCCCCAGCATTTT
CASSSDRDNSNQPQHF
>.|TRBV19|.|TRBJ2-7
TGTGCCCGCCCCCCCCCGGGGCCCCACTACGAGCAGTACTTC
CARPPPGPHYEQYF
>once|TRBV5-1|.|TRBJ2-1
TGCGCCAGCAGCTTGGGAGGGGCCTACAATGAGCAGTTCTTC
CASSLGGAYNEQFF
>once|TRBV24-1|.|TRBJ1-5
TGTGCCACCAGTGATTCCCTGACTGGACAGCCCCAGCATTTT
CATSDSLTGQPQHF
>.|TRBV5-6|.|TRBJ1-1
TGTGCCAGCACCACTGCCCTACACAGGGTCCCTGAAGCTTTCTTT
CASTTALHRVPEAFF
>.|TRBV5-1|TRBD2|TRBJ2-7
TGCGCCAGCAGCTCTGTGGCGGGGGGGCTTTTCCCCTCCTACGAGCAGTACTTC
CASSSVAGGLFPSYEQYF
>.|TRBV10-3|.|TRBJ2-1
TGTGCCATCAGTCCTGATCAGGTGAGAGATGAGCAGTTCTTC
CAISPDQVRDEQFF
>once|TRBV4-1|TRBD1|TRBJ2-7
TGCGCCAGCAGCCAAGAAGTAAGGACAGGTAGGTCCTACGAGCAGTACTTC
CASSQEVRTGRSYEQYF
>.|TRBV7-2|TRBD1|TRBJ2-1
TGTGCCAGCAGCTTAGGACAGGGAGTTCACAATGAGCAGTTCTTC
CASSLGQGVHNEQFF
>.|TRBV6-5|.|TRBJ2-7
TGTGCCAGCAGTTACTCCGCAGGCTACGAGCAGTACTTC
CASSYSAGYEQYF
>few|TRBV6-1|TRBD1|TRBJ1-6
TGTGCCAGCAGTGAGGGACAGGGGTGGTCACCCCTCCACTTT
CASSEGQGWSPLHF
>.|TRBV5-1|.|TRBJ2-2
TGCGCCAGCACTCCGAAGACGGGGAACACCGGGGAGCTGTTTTTT
CASTPKTGNTGELFF
>.|TRBV28|TRBD1|TRBJ1-1
TGTGCCAGCAGCTTCCAGGGGGCGCGGATAACTGAAGCTTTCTTT
CASSFQGARITEAFF